Listed below are T cell receptor beta chains from one sample, sequenced in a study of PD-L1 blockade in urothelial cancer. The data were produced by immunoSEQ multiplex PCR, yet TCRdb's version contains in-frame clones alone and is incomplete. The sample records more than 90,000 clones, around 90% being singletons. This material consisted of PBMCs, taken around atezolizumab (anti-PD-L1) treatment. The source of these receptors is a man aged 55 to 70 with urothelial cancer. CDR3s include the opening cysteine and the closing phenylalanine or tryptophan. Fields, in order: D gene, J gene, clone size, V gene, CDR3 protein, CDR3 DNA. A D gene is named only where the DNA matches it firmly. For some rows the clone size is stated as once, few or many, or as a class when expanded; others skip it.

>TRBD1|TRBJ1-3|-|TRBV27
CASSLTGSTGVTNTIYF
TGTGCCAGCAGTTTAACTGGCTCGACAGGGGTCACAAACACCATATATTTT
>TRBD2|TRBJ2-4|-|TRBV14
CASSQDTSGRGKNIQYF
TGTGCCAGCAGCCAAGATACTAGCGGGAGGGGCAAAAACATTCAGTACTTC
>-|TRBJ2-1|-|TRBV10-3
CAISEPPGEQFF
TGTGCCATCAGCGAGCCTCCGGGAGAGCAGTTCTTC
>TRBD1|TRBJ1-2|-|TRBV11-2
CASSLGQGGGYTF
TGTGCCAGCAGTTTGGGACAGGGCGGGGGCTACACCTTC
>TRBD2|TRBJ2-1|-|TRBV7-3
CASSLAGGPSEQFF
TGTGCCAGCAGCTTAGCGGGGGGGCCGAGTGAGCAGTTCTTC
>-|TRBJ2-7|-|TRBV28
CASSTFILKGIPYEQYF
TGTGCCAGCAGCACGTTCATCCTCAAGGGGATCCCCTACGAGCAGTACTTC
>TRBD1|TRBJ1-1|-|TRBV6-1
CASSGDRTEAFF
TGTGCCAGCAGCGGGGACAGGACTGAAGCTTTCTTT
>-|TRBJ1-6|few|TRBV11-2
CASSLGAVSPLHF
TGTGCCAGCAGCTTAGGAGCGGTGTCCCCCCTCCACTTT
>-|TRBJ1-5|-|TRBV6-6
CASSYISGVQPQHF
TGTGCCAGCAGTTACATCAGCGGGGTTCAGCCCCAGCATTTT
>-|TRBJ2-1|once|TRBV25-1
CASSDSVSPGDEQFF
TGTGCCAGCAGTGATAGTGTCTCCCCGGGGGATGAGCAGTTCTTC
>-|TRBJ1-6|-|TRBV27
CASRDQTGYNSPLHF
TGTGCCAGCAGGGATCAGACAGGCTATAATTCACCCCTCCACTTT
>-|TRBJ2-7|-|TRBV19
CASSNEWGATSNPTYEQYF
TGTGCCAGTAGTAATGAGTGGGGCGCGACTTCAAATCCGACCTACGAGCAGTACTTC
>TRBD1|TRBJ1-2|-|TRBV28
CASRPPGQANYGYTF
TGTGCCAGCAGACCTCCGGGACAGGCTAACTATGGCTACACCTTC
>TRBD1|TRBJ2-1|-|TRBV19
CASSLTGGRNEQFF
TGTGCCAGTAGTTTGACAGGGGGGCGCAATGAGCAGTTCTTC
>-|TRBJ2-1|-|TRBV18
CASSPPSLAYNEQFF
TGTGCCAGCTCACCTCCTAGTTTGGCCTACAATGAGCAGTTCTTC
>TRBD1|TRBJ2-5|once|TRBV14
CASSQGTGGLTQYF
TGTGCCAGCAGCCAAGGTACAGGGGGTCTGACCCAGTACTTC
>TRBD2|TRBJ2-1|-|TRBV6-5
CASSWASGASEQFF
TGTGCCAGCAGTTGGGCTAGCGGGGCGAGTGAGCAGTTCTTC
>-|TRBJ2-1|-|TRBV19
CASRSRYNEQFF
TGTGCCAGCCGTTCGCGCTACAATGAGCAGTTCTTC
>TRBD2|TRBJ2-7|-|TRBV28
CASSLRTSGLYEQYF
TGTGCCAGCAGTTTAAGGACTAGCGGGCTTTACGAGCAGTACTTC
>-|TRBJ1-2|-|TRBV28
CASSLYSGGALSYGYTF
TGTGCCAGCAGTTTGTATAGTGGGGGGGCGCTCAGCTATGGCTACACCTTC
>TRBD2|TRBJ2-1|-|TRBV5-1
CASSLEGRGGRGNEQFF
TGCGCCAGCAGCCTGGAGGGACGGGGCGGGAGGGGTAATGAGCAGTTCTTC
>-|TRBJ1-2|once|TRBV28
CASSLPGWISYGYTF
TGTGCCAGCAGTTTGCCAGGGTGGATATCATACGGCTACACCTTC